These 32 T cell receptor beta chains were all obtained from the same sample, sequenced in a study of Ad26.COV2.S vaccination and SARS-CoV-2 variants. Measured with immunoSEQ multiplex PCR; TCRdb has only the in-frame clones, and not every one. The sample holds 440,000 or so clones, 80% to 90% seen once. Sample treatment: 15 to 20 received Ad26.COV2.S at low or high dose, single or two shots; 5 received placebo; per-sample allocation not given. Sampling happened 63 days after the first vaccine or placebo injection. The sample here was peripheral blood, taken in a trial of Ad26.COV2.S vaccine versus placebo. The receptors shown here come from a person aged 18 to 59 who received the Ad26.COV2.S COVID-19 vaccine or a placebo.

The chain joins TRBV4-3 to TRBJ2-7; tentative D call: TRBD1 (5 bases). Trimming took off 1 base at V and 0 bases at J, with 19 bases between the two ends. The germline gives CDR1 LGHNA, CDR2 YSLEER. The CDR3 is 18 residues long. The CDR3: CASSQVGHGQRGSYEQYF. The CDR3 DNA reads as TGCGCCAGCAGCCAAGTCGGACACGGCCAAAGGGGCTCCTACGAGCAGTACTTC.

The chain uses TRBV5-1 and TRBJ1-4; TRBD1 might be the D (5 bases). This CDR3 is 14 amino acids long. Deletions cut 4 bases from V and 11 bases from J, with 18 bases between. Germline CDR1 reads SGHRS; CDR2 reads YFSETQ. CDR3 loop: CASSPGPDGWKLFF. The CDR3 DNA reads as TGCGCCAGCAGCCCGGGACCCGATGGGTGGAAACTGTTTTTT.

The chain is built from TRBV11-3 and TRBJ2-2; the D is unclear. The CDR3 loop spans 13 amino acids. Germline V gene data show CDR1 as SGHNT and CDR2 as YENEEA. V was pared by 0 bases and J by 7 bases, with 6 bases between. The CDR3 DNA follows: TGTGCCAGCAGCTTAGACGAGTACGGGGAGCTGTTTTTT. Amino acid sequence: CASSLDEYGELFF.

V usage is TRBV30 and J usage is TRBJ1-1; 8 bases are a match to TRBD1. V shed 3 bases, J shed 1 base, and the junction held 1 base outside the gene matches. CDR1 is GTSNPN and CDR2 is SVGIG in the germline V gene (reference sequence). This CDR3 has 13 residues. The CDR3 loop reads CAWSRGPNTEAFF. The CDR3 bases are TGTGCCTGGAGCAGGGGGCCGAACACTGAAGCTTTCTTT.

The CDR3 is CASSSAGTVNTEAFF. Written as DNA, the CDR3 is TGTGCCAGCAGCTCAGCCGGGACGGTGAACACTGAAGCTTTCTTT. This sequence joins TRBV11-1 and TRBJ1-1; D is possibly TRBD1 (5 bases). CDR3 size: 15 residues. V was trimmed by 4 bases and J by 0 bases, leaving 12 bases between them. The germline V gene has CDR1 SGHAT and CDR2 FQDESV (reference sequence).

The chain recombines TRBV7-3 with TRBJ2-3; 10 bases fit TRBD2. The CDR3 runs to 14 residues. V lost 1 base to trimming and J lost 12 bases; unmatched junction nucleotides: 7. From germline, CDR1 is SGHTA and CDR2 FQGTGA. DNA of the CDR3: TGTGCCAGCAGCTTAAGTCTGAGCGGGGGGGCCCAGTATTTT. It yields the protein CASSLSLSGGAQYF.

J is TRBJ1-1 and V is TRBV6-5, with D maybe TRBD1 (6 bases). Germline CDR1 is MNHEY and CDR2 is SVGAGI. V was cut by 5 bases and J by 2 bases, with 12 bases left in between. The CDR3 runs 14 residues. The CDR3 DNA reads as TGTGCCAGCAGTCCCCCGGGACAAAACACTGAAGCTTTCTTT. Translating gives CASSPPGQNTEAFF.

This chain joins TRBV5-4 and TRBJ1-1, with D perhaps TRBD1 (5 bases). This CDR3 has 13 amino acids. CDR1 is SGHNT, CDR2 YYREEE, per germline (reference sequence). Trimming removed 0 bases at V and 6 bases at J, with 9 bases between. The CDR3 sequence: CASSLGGVSEAFF. Here the CDR3 DNA reads TGTGCCAGCAGCTTGGGGGGGGTATCTGAAGCTTTCTTT.

The chain joins TRBV11-2 to TRBJ2-5; perhaps D is TRBD1 or TRBD2 (5 bases each). Germline assignment: CDR1 SGHAT and CDR2 FQNNGV. This CDR3 contains 14 residues. Between the trimmed V and J ends, which lost 5 bases and 3 bases, there was a span of 13 bases. The CDR3 protein is CASSAGAREETQYF. CDR3 nucleotides: TGTGCCAGCAGCGCCGGGGCCAGAGAAGAGACCCAGTACTTC.

The chain links TRBV10-3 to TRBJ1-2; 7 nucleotides match TRBD1. Looked up from germline, CDR1 is ENHRY and CDR2 is SYGVKD. The CDR3 extends over 13 amino acids. The V segment lost 5 bases and the J segment 8 bases; nucleotides outside the gene matches: 8. The CDR3 here is CAISLAGTDGYTF. The CDR3 DNA reads as TGTGCCATCAGTTTAGCCGGGACAGACGGCTACACCTTC.

This clone was recorded only once. The CDR3 bases are TGTGCCAGCAATCCAGGGTCGGCTAGGGTTGTAGATACGCAGTATTTT. Translating gives CASNPGSARVVDTQYF. V gene TRBV28 combines with J gene TRBJ2-3; weak D call: TRBD1 (5 bases). V gave up 7 bases and J gave up 5 bases, with 22 bases separating them. Per germline, CDR1 MDHEN and CDR2 SYDVKM. The CDR3 loop spans 16 amino acids. The complete variable domain, with remaining parts taken from reference TRBV28 and TRBJ2-3, reads DVKVTQSSRYLVKRTGEKVFLECVQDMDHENMFWYRQDPGLGLRLIYFSYDVKMKEKGDIPEGYSVSREKKERFSLILESASTNQTSMYLCASNPGSARVVDTQYFGPGTRLTVL.

The rearrangement joins TRBV13 to TRBJ2-1; 10 positions agree with TRBD2. The CDR3 length is 17 residues. Trimming took 0 bases from V and 7 from J; bases not matched to a gene: 9. The germline V gene encodes CDR1 PRHDT and CDR2 FYEKMQ (reference sequence). This CDR3 reads CASSLGAPSGGENEQFF. The CDR3, as DNA: TGTGCCAGCAGCTTAGGGGCTCCTAGCGGGGGAGAGAATGAGCAGTTCTTC.

The chain joins TRBV27 to TRBJ2-2; perhaps D is TRBD1 or TRBD2 (6 bases each). Germline CDR1 reads MNHEY; CDR2 reads SMNVEV (reference sequence). V gave up 5 bases and J gave up 7 bases, with 23 bases separating them. CDR3 size: 17 residues. DNA for the CDR3: TGTGCCAGCAGTCTCCAAGGGGGGCCGTTCTTGCGCGGGGAGCTGTTTTTT. Amino acids: CASSLQGGPFLRGELFF.

The rearrangement links TRBV4-3 to TRBJ1-2; 7 bases fit TRBD1. This CDR3 contains 14 residues. Germline trimming cut 4 bases from V and 0 bases from J; bases unmatched to any gene: 2. Germline V gene sequence: CDR1 LGHNA, CDR2 YSLEER. The CDR3 DNA follows: TGCGCCAGCAGCCTTCAGGGGGCTAACTATGGCTACACCTTC. Translating it yields CASSLQGANYGYTF.

The chain recombines TRBV6-5 with TRBJ1-1; tentatively, D is TRBD1 (6 bases). The CDR3 runs 14 residues. Between the trimmed V and J ends, which lost 5 bases and 5 bases, there was a span of 15 bases. The germline V gene has CDR1 MNHEY and CDR2 SVGAGI. DNA for the CDR3: TGTGCCAGCAGTCCGCGCCCAGGGGAAACTGAAGCTTTCTTT. Protein product: CASSPRPGETEAFF.

The genes are TRBV5-1 and TRBJ2-7; no clear D gene. The germline V gene encodes CDR1 SGHRS and CDR2 YFSETQ. This CDR3 is 12 amino acids long. V lost 4 bases to trimming and J lost 3 bases, with 8 bases between them. The CDR3 region is CASSRPNYEQYF. CDR3 bases: TGCGCCAGCAGCCGCCCAAACTACGAGCAGTACTTC.

The chain uses TRBV4-3 and TRBJ2-7, with D possibly being TRBD2 (6 bases). The length of the CDR3 is 15 residues. The V gene lost 0 bases and the J gene lost 1 base, with 10 bases spanning the gap. In germline, CDR1 is LGHNA, CDR2 YSLEER. CDR3 region: CASSQEISGSYEQYF. The CDR3 DNA is TGCGCCAGCAGCCAAGAGATTAGCGGATCCTACGAGCAGTACTTC.

This sequence joins TRBV18 and TRBJ1-5; 9 bases line up with TRBD1. V was pared by 0 bases and J by 5 bases, with 5 bases of the junction left unmatched. CDR3 length: 16 amino acids. Germline CDR1 KGHSH, CDR2 LQKENI. CDR3 nucleotides: TGTGCCAGCTCACCACCGTCGGGACAGGGTGATCAGCCCCAGCATTTT. Translated: CASSPPSGQGDQPQHF.

The gene calls are TRBV13 and TRBJ2-5; D unclear. Germline values: CDR1 PRHDT, CDR2 FYEKMQ (reference sequence). This CDR3 comprises 17 residues. The ends were cut back, 0 bases at V and 0 bases at J, with 14 bases in the middle. CDR3 protein: CASSLGHRQINQETQYF. CDR3 DNA: TGTGCCAGCAGCTTAGGACACCGCCAGATTAACCAAGAGACCCAGTACTTC.

This chain joins TRBV5-6 and TRBJ1-4; 8 positions agree with TRBD1. The ends lost 1 base at V and 4 bases at J; junction bases unmatched: 6. Germline lookup yields CDR1 SGHDT and CDR2 YYEEEE. The CDR3 sequence is 16 residues long. CDR3 in DNA: TGTGCCAGCAGCTTGTTTGGGACAGGAATTAATGAAAAACTGTTTTTT. It specifies CASSLFGTGINEKLFF.

The chain uses TRBV7-9 and TRBJ1-3; D gene ambiguous. The CDR3 consists of 13 residues. The V end lost 3 bases, the J end lost 9 bases, and 12 bases lay between the germline ends. The germline V gene encodes CDR1 SEHNR and CDR2 FQNEAQ (reference sequence). CDR3 loop: CASSFGPEFTIYF. The CDR3, as DNA: TGTGCCAGCAGCTTCGGACCCGAGTTCACCATATATTTT.

DNA for the CDR3: TGTGCCAGCTCACCAGGGGGCGGGGGATCGGCTGAAGCTTTCTTT. This codes for CASSPGGGGSAEAFF. The V gene is TRBV18, the J gene TRBJ1-1; possibly TRBD1 for D (6 bases). The V end was cut by 2 bases, the J end by 6 bases, with 16 bases between. The CDR3 contains 15 residues. Germline-derived CDR1 and CDR2 are KGHSH and LQKENI. Variable domain in full (rest from reference TRBV18 and TRBJ1-1): NAGVMQNPRHLVRRRGQEARLRCSPMKGHSHVYWYRQLPEEGLKFMVYLQKENIIDESGMPKERFSAEFPKEGPSILRIQQVVRGDSAAYFCASSPGGGGSAEAFFGQGTRLTVV.

This chain links TRBV29-1 with TRBJ2-3; D gene uncertain. The V end lost 1 base, the J end lost 5 bases, and 10 bases lay between the germline ends. Looked up from germline, CDR1 is SQVTM and CDR2 is ANQGSEA. The CDR3 is 13 amino acids. CDR3 loop: CSVEGGFLDTQYF. The CDR3 DNA follows: TGCAGCGTTGAAGGGGGATTTTTAGATACGCAGTATTTT.

This chain uses TRBV19 with TRBJ2-1; 7 nucleotides align to TRBD1. The CDR3 sequence is 13 residues long. Per germline, CDR1 LNHDA and CDR2 SQIVND (reference sequence). The V gene end was trimmed by 6 bases and the J gene end by 2 bases; junction bases not matched to a gene: 1. CDR3 DNA sequence: TGTGCCAGTAGACAGGGGACCTACAATGAGCAGTTCTTC. This gives the protein CASRQGTYNEQFF.

This clone was seen a single time. The chain has TRBV18 and TRBJ1-6; D is perhaps TRBD1 (5 bases). Trimming removed 8 bases from V and 6 bases from J, with 14 bases in between. In germline, CDR1 is KGHSH, CDR2 LQKENI. The CDR3 consists of 14 residues. CDR3 residues: CASARDRSNSPLHF. In DNA form, the CDR3 reads TGTGCCAGCGCCCGGGACCGGTCTAATTCACCCCTCCACTTT.

This sequence joins TRBV7-2 and TRBJ1-4, with D maybe TRBD1 (6 bases). V shed 5 bases and J shed 7 bases, with 17 bases lying between them. The CDR3 is 15 amino acids. Germline V gives CDR1 SGHTA, CDR2 FQGNSA. In DNA, the CDR3 is TGTGCCAGCAGCCACCTAATGGGGGCGAGTGAAAAACTGTTTTTT. Protein sequence: CASSHLMGASEKLFF.

The chain joins TRBV2 to TRBJ1-1; perhaps TRBD1 as D (6 bases). Germline-derived CDR1 and CDR2 are SNHLY and FYNNEI. The CDR3 contains 12 residues. The V and J ends lost 3 bases and 7 bases respectively, with 9 bases between them. The CDR3 loop reads CASSDRGNEAFF. Written as DNA, the CDR3 is TGTGCCAGCAGTGACAGGGGAAATGAAGCTTTCTTT.

The genes are TRBV4-2 and TRBJ1-2; TRBD1 matches 7 bases. Germline V gene sequence: CDR1 LGHNA, CDR2 YNFKEQ. The CDR3 runs to 16 residues. J lost 0 bases, V lost 0 bases, and 4 bases had no gene match. CDR3 nucleotide sequence: TGTGCCAGCAGCCAAGATCGGACAGGCCCTAACTATGGCTACACCTTC. This codes for CASSQDRTGPNYGYTF.

The chain carries TRBV30 and TRBJ1-1; no reliable D call. The CDR3 consists of 14 residues. Trimming cost V 4 bases and J 1 base, with 13 bases left between them. Germline V gene sequence: CDR1 GTSNPN, CDR2 SVGIG (reference sequence). CDR3 nucleotide sequence: TGTGCCTGGAAATTCGGGGTAACGAACACTGAAGCTTTCTTT. This sequence encodes CAWKFGVTNTEAFF.

The rearrangement uses TRBV27 and TRBJ1-2; 9 bases are a match to TRBD1. The CDR3 has 15 amino acids. CDR1 is MNHEY, CDR2 SMNVEV, per germline (reference sequence). J gave up 7 bases and V 5 bases, and 11 bases lay outside the gene matches. The CDR3 DNA is TGTGCCAGCAGTCCCGGACAGGGGTTTGCAGCTGGCTACACCTTC. The encoded protein is CASSPGQGFAAGYTF.

The chain is built from TRBV18 and TRBJ1-1; TRBD1 is a possible D gene (6 bases). The germline V gene has CDR1 KGHSH and CDR2 LQKENI. This CDR3 has 17 residues. V was clipped by 6 bases and J by 9 bases, with 29 bases between them. In DNA form, the CDR3 reads TGTGCCAGCTCTCGGGGGGCTATATTCGTAAAAGCCCCAAAAGCTTTCTTT. It yields the protein CASSRGAIFVKAPKAFF.

The chain has TRBV6-5 and TRBJ1-3; 8 bases line up with TRBD1. V shed 6 bases and J 0 bases; nucleotides not matched to a gene: 1. The germline gives CDR1 MNHEY, CDR2 SVGAGI. CDR3 length equals 14 residues. CDR3 sequence reads: CASRDRGSGNTIYF. CDR3 nucleotides: TGTGCCAGCAGAGACAGGGGCTCTGGAAACACCATATATTTT.